The clone carrying this T cell receptor beta chain has only one observation. In germline, CDR1 is SGHRS, CDR2 YFSETQ. The CDR3 consists of 14 residues. J gave up 4 bases and V 4 bases, and 7 bases lay outside the gene matches. Clones were read by immunoSEQ multiplex PCR, and TCRdb kept only the in-frame ones, dropping some. Of fewer than 60,000 clones listed, about nine tenths are singletons. This entry is derived from a study of T cell changes during pregnancy in multiple sclerosis. The J gene is TRBJ1-1, the V gene TRBV5-1, with 7 bases that match TRBD1. This TCR came from a female donor with multiple sclerosis, enrolled in a pregnancy study. The material was peripheral blood, obtained in the second trimester of pregnancy. The CDR3 region is CASSPGTEPTEAFF. In DNA, the CDR3 is TGCGCCAGCAGCCCCGGGACAGAACCCACTGAAGCTTTCTTT.